This passage covers 4 T cell receptor beta chains from one sample sequenced in a study of cytomegalovirus exposure and HLA in healthy donors. The study ran its PCR with 60 Vbeta and 13 Jbeta primers. Sequenced by immunoSEQ multiplex PCR; TCRdb stores in-frame clones only, minus some. The sample holds roughly 120,000 clones, 55% to 75% seen once. The sample was PBMCs. Receptors were obtained from a man in his thirties or forties in good health and CMV-seropositive.

The chain couples TRBV11-2 to TRBJ1-2; D is possibly TRBD1 (6 bases). Germline loops: CDR1 SGHAT, CDR2 FQNNGV. This CDR3 contains 14 residues. V lost 5 bases to trimming and J lost 4 bases, with 14 bases between them. The CDR3 sequence is CASSLAGGGYGYTF. In DNA form, the CDR3 reads TGTGCCAGCAGCCTAGCGGGGGGCGGCTATGGCTACACCTTC.

This chain joins TRBV5-1 and TRBJ2-7, with D perhaps TRBD1 (6 bases). The V end lost 1 base, the J end lost 4 bases, and 15 bases lay between the germline ends. Germline V gene sequence: CDR1 SGHRS, CDR2 YFSETQ. This CDR3 is 15 amino acids long. CDR3 nucleotides: TGCGCCAGCAGCTTGCGGGCAGGGGCTCTATACGAGCAGTACTTC. The encoded protein is CASSLRAGALYEQYF.

The CDR3 here is CASRFGLAGWDTQYF. DNA of the CDR3: TGTGCCAGCAGATTCGGACTAGCGGGATGGGATACGCAGTATTTT. The V call is TRBV6-5, the J call TRBJ2-3, with TRBD2 matching 12 bases. Per the germline V gene, CDR1 is MNHEY and CDR2 is SVGAGI. Trimming removed 6 bases from V and 6 bases from J; junction bases left unmatched: 7. The CDR3 is 15 residues long.

The chain combines TRBV7-2 with TRBJ2-3, with TRBD2 identical over 7 bases. The CDR3 spans 15 residues. Germline CDR1 SGHTA, CDR2 FQGNSA. Unmatched junction bases numbered 9, after V lost 3 bases and J lost 6 bases. CDR3 loop: CASSLGSGKGDTQYF. The CDR3 nucleotides read TGTGCCAGCAGCTTGGGCAGCGGGAAAGGGGATACGCAGTATTTT.